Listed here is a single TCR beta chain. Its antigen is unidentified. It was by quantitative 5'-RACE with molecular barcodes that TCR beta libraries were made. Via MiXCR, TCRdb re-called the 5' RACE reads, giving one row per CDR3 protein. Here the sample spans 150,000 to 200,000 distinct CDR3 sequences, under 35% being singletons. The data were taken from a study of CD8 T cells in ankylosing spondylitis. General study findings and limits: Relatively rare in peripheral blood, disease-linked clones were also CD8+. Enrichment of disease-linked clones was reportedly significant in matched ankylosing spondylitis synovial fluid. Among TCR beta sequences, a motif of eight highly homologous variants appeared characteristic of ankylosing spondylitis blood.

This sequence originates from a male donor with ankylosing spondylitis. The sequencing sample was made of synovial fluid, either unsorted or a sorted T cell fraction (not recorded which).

CDR3 nucleotide sequence: TGTGCCAGCAGCTTAAGGACAGAAGCCAGCGAAGGCAATCAGCCCCAGCATTTT. It translates to CASSLRTEASEGNQPQHF. The chain joins TRBV7-3 to TRBJ1-5, with a weak D call TRBD1 (6 bases). Germline V lookup: CDR1 SGHTA, CDR2 FQGTGA. With 1 base removed from V and 2 bases from J, the gap between germline ends came to 18 bases. The CDR3 has 18 residues.